These T cell receptor beta chains were read from a single sample in a study of identical twins. TCRdb recomputed calls from the 5' RACE reads with MiXCR, one row per CDR3 protein. Among under 1 million distinct CDR3 sequences, roughly 12% were seen once, and the ten largest hold roughly 1.6%. The same data also went into a second study, on yellow fever vaccine responses in identical twins.

The sample consisted of PBMCs. The source of these receptors is a woman aged 18-29 years in good health. CDR3s include the opening cysteine and the closing phenylalanine or tryptophan. The D gene is left open where the match is weak. Not all rows give a size; the values are once, few, many and, for expanded clones, a class.

d_gene: -
j_gene: TRBJ1-2
abundance: -
v_gene: TRBV3-1
CDR3aa: CASTWGRSDYGYTF
CDR3nt: TGTGCCAGCACGTGGGGACGGTCGGATTATGGCTACACCTTC

d_gene: TRBD1
j_gene: TRBJ2-7
abundance: few
v_gene: TRBV28
CDR3aa: CATKSWDSYEQYF
CDR3nt: TGTGCCACTAAATCGTGGGACAGCTACGAGCAGTACTTC

d_gene: TRBD2
j_gene: TRBJ2-7
abundance: -
v_gene: TRBV10-3
CDR3aa: CAISGEPRLAVNYEQYF
CDR3nt: TGTGCCATCAGTGGGGAGCCTCGACTAGCGGTAAACTACGAGCAGTACTTC

d_gene: TRBD2
j_gene: TRBJ2-3
abundance: -
v_gene: TRBV7-8
CDR3aa: CASSLWLAGGDTQYF
CDR3nt: TGTGCCAGCAGCTTATGGCTAGCGGGAGGGGATACGCAGTATTTT

d_gene: TRBD1
j_gene: TRBJ2-2
abundance: -
v_gene: TRBV12-5
CDR3aa: CASGLIRGQGISYPGELFF
CDR3nt: TGTGCTAGTGGTTTGATCAGGGGACAGGGGATCTCATATCCCGGGGAGCTGTTTTTT

d_gene: TRBD2
j_gene: TRBJ2-1
abundance: -
v_gene: TRBV29-1
CDR3aa: CSVESGRRYNEQFF
CDR3nt: TGCAGCGTCGAGAGCGGGAGACGGTACAATGAGCAGTTCTTC

d_gene: -
j_gene: TRBJ2-2
abundance: few
v_gene: TRBV20-1
CDR3aa: CSALTISNTGELFF
CDR3nt: TGCAGTGCTCTTACTATATCGAACACCGGGGAGCTGTTTTTT

d_gene: -
j_gene: TRBJ2-4
abundance: -
v_gene: TRBV7-2
CDR3aa: CASSQPLGPQYF
CDR3nt: TGTGCCAGCAGCCAACCCTTGGGGCCTCAGTACTTC

d_gene: -
j_gene: TRBJ2-3
abundance: many
v_gene: TRBV2
CDR3aa: CASSDGGHITDTQYF
CDR3nt: TGTGCCAGCAGTGACGGGGGACACATCACAGATACGCAGTATTTT

d_gene: TRBD1
j_gene: TRBJ2-2
abundance: many
v_gene: TRBV4-1
CDR3aa: CASSQPGQGNTGELFF
CDR3nt: TGCGCCAGCAGCCAACCGGGACAGGGGAACACCGGGGAGCTGTTTTTT

d_gene: TRBD1
j_gene: TRBJ2-1
abundance: few
v_gene: TRBV2
CDR3aa: CASSEGTGGMNEQFF
CDR3nt: TGTGCCAGCAGTGAAGGGACAGGGGGCATGAATGAGCAGTTCTTC

d_gene: -
j_gene: TRBJ2-3
abundance: few
v_gene: TRBV10-3
CDR3aa: CAIRGADTQYF
CDR3nt: TGTGCCATCCGCGGGGCTGATACGCAGTATTTT

d_gene: -
j_gene: TRBJ1-2
abundance: few
v_gene: TRBV7-9
CDR3aa: CASSFSPTGAANYGYTF
CDR3nt: TGTGCCAGCAGCTTCTCACCGACAGGAGCAGCTAACTATGGCTACACCTTC

d_gene: TRBD2
j_gene: TRBJ2-1
abundance: many
v_gene: TRBV7-9
CDR3aa: CASSLLTSAYNEQFF
CDR3nt: TGTGCCAGCAGCTTACTCACTAGCGCCTACAATGAGCAGTTCTTC

d_gene: TRBD2
j_gene: TRBJ2-2
abundance: many
v_gene: TRBV7-9
CDR3aa: CASSPGLAGTGELFF
CDR3nt: TGTGCCAGCAGTCCGGGACTAGCGGGAACCGGGGAGCTGTTTTTT

d_gene: TRBD2
j_gene: TRBJ2-1
abundance: few
v_gene: TRBV6-1
CDR3aa: CASNKLAGQYNEQFF
CDR3nt: TGTGCCAGCAACAAACTAGCGGGACAATACAATGAGCAGTTCTTC

d_gene: -
j_gene: TRBJ2-1
abundance: many
v_gene: TRBV4-2
CDR3aa: CASSQEPLSVGPYNEQFF
CDR3nt: TGTGCCAGCAGCCAAGAACCGTTATCCGTGGGGCCCTACAATGAGCAGTTCTTC

d_gene: -
j_gene: TRBJ2-1
abundance: -
v_gene: TRBV24-1
CDR3aa: CATSDLGRGQINEQFF
CDR3nt: TGTGCCACCAGTGATTTGGGCCGGGGGCAAATCAATGAGCAGTTCTTC

d_gene: -
j_gene: TRBJ2-2
abundance: few
v_gene: TRBV12-3/TRBV12-4
CDR3aa: CASSEQGTGELFF
CDR3nt: TGTGCCAGCAGTGAACAGGGAACTGGGGAGCTGTTTTTT

d_gene: -
j_gene: TRBJ2-5
abundance: -
v_gene: TRBV6-1
CDR3aa: CASSAGGVETQYF
CDR3nt: TGTGCCAGCAGTGCCGGCGGGGTAGAGACCCAGTACTTC